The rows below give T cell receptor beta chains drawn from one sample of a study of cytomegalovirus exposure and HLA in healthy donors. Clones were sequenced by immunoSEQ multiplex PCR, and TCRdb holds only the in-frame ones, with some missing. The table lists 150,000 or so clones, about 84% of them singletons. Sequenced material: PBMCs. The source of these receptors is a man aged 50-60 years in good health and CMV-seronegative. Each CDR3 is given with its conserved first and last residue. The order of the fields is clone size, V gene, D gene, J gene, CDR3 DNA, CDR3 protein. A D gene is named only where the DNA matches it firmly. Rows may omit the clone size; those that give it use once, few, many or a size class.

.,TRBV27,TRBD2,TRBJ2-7,TGTGCCAGCAGTGCCGACGGGACTAGCGTACCCTACGAGCAGTACTTC,CASSADGTSVPYEQYF
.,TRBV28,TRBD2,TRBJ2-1,TGTGCCAGCAGTTTATCCCCTGGACTAGGTAGCTCCTACAATGAGCAGTTCTTC,CASSLSPGLGSSYNEQFF
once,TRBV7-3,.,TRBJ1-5,TGTGCCAGCAGCGTACAGCTTGATAGCAATCAGCCCCAGCATTTT,CASSVQLDSNQPQHF
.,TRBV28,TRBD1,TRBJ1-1,TGTGCCAGCAGGGGGACAGGGAGGCCTGAAGCTTTCTTT,CASRGTGRPEAFF
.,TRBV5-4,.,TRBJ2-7,TGTGCCAGCAGGAGCAGGGACTCCTACGAGCAGTACTTC,CASRSRDSYEQYF
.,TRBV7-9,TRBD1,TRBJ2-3,TGTGCCAGCAGCCCGGGACAGGGTACAGATACGCAGTATTTT,CASSPGQGTDTQYF
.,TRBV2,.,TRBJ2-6,TGTGCCAGCATTTACCGGGGGGGGGCCAACGTCCTGACTTTC,CASIYRGGANVLTF
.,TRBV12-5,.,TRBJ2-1,TGTGCTAGTGGTTTGGTACTAGGGGGAGTAGACAATGAGCAGTTCTTC,CASGLVLGGVDNEQFF
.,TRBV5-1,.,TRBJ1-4,TGCGCCAGCAGCGGCGGGACTTCTGAAAAACTGTTTTTT,CASSGGTSEKLFF
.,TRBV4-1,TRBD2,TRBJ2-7,TGCGCCAGCACCCCCAGGCTAGCGGGGGATCCGTACGAGCAGTACTTC,CASTPRLAGDPYEQYF
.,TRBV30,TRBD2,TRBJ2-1,TGTGCCTGGAGACTAGCGGGAGGGTTAAGGGATGAGCAGTTCTTC,CAWRLAGGLRDEQFF
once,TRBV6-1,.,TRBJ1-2,TGTGCCAGCACTAAACAGGGATCCTATGGCTACACCTTC,CASTKQGSYGYTF
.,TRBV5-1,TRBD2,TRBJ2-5,TGCGCCAGCAGCTCCCTGGGACTAGCGGGAGGAGAGACCCAGTACTTC,CASSSLGLAGGETQYF
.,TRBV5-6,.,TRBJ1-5,TGTGCCAGCAGCTTGGAACAGGGCAAGTATAGCAATCAGCCCCAGCATTTT,CASSLEQGKYSNQPQHF
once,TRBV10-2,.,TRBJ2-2,TGCGCCAGCAGTGAGCTACAGGGTTGGGGCACCGGGGAGCTGTTTTTT,CASSELQGWGTGELFF
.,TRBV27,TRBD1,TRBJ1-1,TGTGCCAGCAGCCCTAGACAGGGGGCGCGCACTGAAGCTTTCTTT,CASSPRQGARTEAFF
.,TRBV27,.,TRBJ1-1,TGTGCCAGCAGTTTTTCGGGGGGGTCTGAAGCTTTCTTT,CASSFSGGSEAFF
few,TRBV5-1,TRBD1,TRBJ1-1,TGCGCCAGCAGCCTCACAGGGACAGGGGGTAATGAAGCTTTCTTT,CASSLTGTGGNEAFF
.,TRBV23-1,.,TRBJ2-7,TGCGCCAGCAAGACAGGCCCCAACTCCTACGAGCAGTACTTC,CASKTGPNSYEQYF
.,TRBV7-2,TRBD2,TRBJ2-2,TGTGCCAGCAGCTTACTAGCGGGGGATGGGCTGTTTTTT,CASSLLAGDGLFF
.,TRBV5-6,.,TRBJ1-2,TGTGCCAGCAGCCTGGCACCCGGGACTTACTATGGCTACACCTTC,CASSLAPGTYYGYTF
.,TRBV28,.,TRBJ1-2,TGTGCCAGCAGTTTGGGGGGTATCTATGGCTACACCTTC,CASSLGGIYGYTF
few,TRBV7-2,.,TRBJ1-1,TGTGCCAGCAGCTTAAATGGTTTGGGGCAGGGCTTTGAAGCTTTCTTT,CASSLNGLGQGFEAFF
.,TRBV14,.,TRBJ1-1,TGTGCCAGCAGCCCCACCCTGAGCACTGAAGCTTTCTTT,CASSPTLSTEAFF
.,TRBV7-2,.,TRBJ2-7,TGTGCCAGCAGCCACGCACCAGGTGATCCCTACGAGCAGTACTTC,CASSHAPGDPYEQYF
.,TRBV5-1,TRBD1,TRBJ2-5,TGCGCCAGCAGCTTAACCGGGACAGGGCCTGAAGAGACCCAGTACTTC,CASSLTGTGPEETQYF
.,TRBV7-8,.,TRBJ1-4,TGTGCCAGCAGCTTAGTGGTCAGGGGTGGGGAAAAACTGTTTTTT,CASSLVVRGGEKLFF
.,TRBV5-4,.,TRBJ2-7,TGTGCCAGCAGCCAGAGACCCGGGGGAGTGGACGAGCAGTACTTC,CASSQRPGGVDEQYF